This TCR beta chain comes out of a study of CXCR3-negative and CXCR3-positive naive CD8 T cells. Study findings and constraints: Partial loss of CXCR3 expression followed cryopreservation; most assays used fresh PBMCs. Memory CD8+ cells had much lower diversity, and both naive subsets had comparably high diversity. TRB CDR3s of CXCR3-positive naive cells were more hydrophobic than those of CXCR3-negative naive cells.

In regard to this clonotype: Its antigen is still unknown.

CD8+ T cell subsets were each sorted in triplicate, approximately 300,000 cells apiece. Naive CD8+ T cells had a CD45RO-CCR7+CD27+CD95- phenotype. Libraries were UMI-labeled 5' RACE TRB cDNA. TCRdb re-called the 5' RACE reads, yielding one record per CDR3 amino acid sequence without DNA. In all, the sample yields around 120,000 distinct CDR3 sequences. This CDR3 spans 13 amino acids. Germline values: CDR1 SGHVS, CDR2 FNYEAQ. This clonotype originated in a human donor in good health. Some clones in this sample may be carry-over from other donors' samples. The genes are TRBV7-6 and TRBJ1-1; the TRBD1 assignment by TCRdb is unverifiable without DNA. The sample taken for sequencing was naive CXCR3+ CD8+ T cells from blood. Subset noted: CD45RO-CCR7+CD27+CD95- naive CD8+ T cells expressing CXCR3 (TNR3+). The CDR3 protein is CASSLDGGTEAFF.